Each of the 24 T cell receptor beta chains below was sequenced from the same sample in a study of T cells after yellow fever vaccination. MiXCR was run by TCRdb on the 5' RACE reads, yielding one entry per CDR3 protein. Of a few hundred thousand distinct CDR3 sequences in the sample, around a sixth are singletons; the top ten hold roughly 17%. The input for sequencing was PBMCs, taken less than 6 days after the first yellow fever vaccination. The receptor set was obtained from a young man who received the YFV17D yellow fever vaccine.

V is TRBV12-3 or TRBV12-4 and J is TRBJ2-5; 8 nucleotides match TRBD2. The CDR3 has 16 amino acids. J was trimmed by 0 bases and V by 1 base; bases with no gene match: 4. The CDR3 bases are TGTGCCAGCAGTTTAGTAGCGGGGTCGTACCAAGAGACCCAGTACTTC. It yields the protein CASSLVAGSYQETQYF.

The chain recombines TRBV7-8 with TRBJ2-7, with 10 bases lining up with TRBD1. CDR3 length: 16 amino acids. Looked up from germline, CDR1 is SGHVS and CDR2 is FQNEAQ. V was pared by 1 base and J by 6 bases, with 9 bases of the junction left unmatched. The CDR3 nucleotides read TGTGCCAGCAGCTTAGAGGCCGGGACAGGGGTGGTCGAGCAGTACTTC. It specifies CASSLEAGTGVVEQYF.

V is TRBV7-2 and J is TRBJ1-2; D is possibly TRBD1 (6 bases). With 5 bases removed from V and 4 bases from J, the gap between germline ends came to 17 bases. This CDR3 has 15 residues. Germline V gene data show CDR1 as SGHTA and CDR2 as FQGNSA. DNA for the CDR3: TGTGCCAGCAGCACCCCGGGGGCGACGGGCTATGGCTACACCTTC. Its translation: CASSTPGATGYGYTF.

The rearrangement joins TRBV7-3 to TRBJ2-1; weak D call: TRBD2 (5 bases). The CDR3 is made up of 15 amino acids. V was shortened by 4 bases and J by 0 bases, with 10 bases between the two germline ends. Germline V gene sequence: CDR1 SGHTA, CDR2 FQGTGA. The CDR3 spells CASSSAGGSYNEQFF. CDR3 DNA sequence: TGTGCCAGCAGCTCTGCGGGCGGCTCCTACAATGAGCAGTTCTTC.

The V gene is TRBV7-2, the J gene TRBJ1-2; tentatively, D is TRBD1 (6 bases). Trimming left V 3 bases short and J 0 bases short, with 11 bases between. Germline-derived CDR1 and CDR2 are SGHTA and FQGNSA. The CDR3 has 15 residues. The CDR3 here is CASSFDRKTNYGYTF. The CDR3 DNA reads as TGTGCCAGCAGCTTCGACAGGAAAACTAACTATGGCTACACCTTC.

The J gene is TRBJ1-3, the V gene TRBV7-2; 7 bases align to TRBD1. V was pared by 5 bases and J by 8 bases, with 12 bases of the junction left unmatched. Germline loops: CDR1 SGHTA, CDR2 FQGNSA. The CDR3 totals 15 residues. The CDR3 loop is CASSLQGQLGYTIYF. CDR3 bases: TGTGCCAGCAGCCTCCAGGGACAGCTAGGATACACCATATATTTT. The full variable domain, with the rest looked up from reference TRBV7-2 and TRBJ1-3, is GAGVSQSPSNKVTEKGKDVELRCDPISGHTALYWYRQSLGQGLEFLIYFQGNSAPDKSGLPSDRFSAERTGGSVSTLTIQRTQQEDSAVYLCASSLQGQLGYTIYFGEGSWLTVV.

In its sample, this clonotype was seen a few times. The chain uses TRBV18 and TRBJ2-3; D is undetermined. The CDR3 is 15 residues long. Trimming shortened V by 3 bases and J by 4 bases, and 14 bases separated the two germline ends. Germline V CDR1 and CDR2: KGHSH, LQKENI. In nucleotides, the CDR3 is TGTGCCAGCTCACCCCCGGGTACGCGTGCAGATACGCAGTATTTT. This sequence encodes CASSPPGTRADTQYF.

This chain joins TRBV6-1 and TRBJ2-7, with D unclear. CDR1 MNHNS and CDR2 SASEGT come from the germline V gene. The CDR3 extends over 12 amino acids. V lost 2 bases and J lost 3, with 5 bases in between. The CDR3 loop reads CASSELRYEQYV. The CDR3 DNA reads TGTGCCAGCAGTGAACTCCGCTACGAGCAGTACGTC.

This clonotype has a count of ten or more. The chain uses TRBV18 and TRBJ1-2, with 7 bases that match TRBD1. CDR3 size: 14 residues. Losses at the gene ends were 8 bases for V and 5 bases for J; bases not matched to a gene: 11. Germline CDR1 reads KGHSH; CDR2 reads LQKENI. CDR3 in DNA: TGTGCCAGCAGCCCTGGGCAGGGGGGATATGGCTACACCTTC. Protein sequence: CASSPGQGGYGYTF.

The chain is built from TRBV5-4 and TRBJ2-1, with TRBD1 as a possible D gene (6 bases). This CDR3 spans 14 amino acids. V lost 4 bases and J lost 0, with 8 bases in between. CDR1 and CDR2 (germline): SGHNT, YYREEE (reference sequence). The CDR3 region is CASSEQGSYNEQFF. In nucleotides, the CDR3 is TGTGCCAGCAGCGAACAGGGCTCCTACAATGAGCAGTTCTTC. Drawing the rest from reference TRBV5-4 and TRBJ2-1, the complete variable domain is ETGVTQSPTHLIKTRGQQVTLRCSSQSGHNTVSWYQQALGQGPQFIFQYYREEENGRGNFPPRFSGLQFPNYSSELNVNALELDDSALYLCASSEQGSYNEQFFGPGTRLTVL.

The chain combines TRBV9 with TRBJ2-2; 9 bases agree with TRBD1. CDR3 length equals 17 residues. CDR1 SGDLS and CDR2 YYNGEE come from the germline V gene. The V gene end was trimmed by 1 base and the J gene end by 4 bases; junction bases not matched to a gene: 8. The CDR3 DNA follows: TGTGCCAGCAGCGTAACCGGGACAGGGACTACCACCGGGGAGCTGTTTTTT. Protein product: CASSVTGTGTTTGELFF.

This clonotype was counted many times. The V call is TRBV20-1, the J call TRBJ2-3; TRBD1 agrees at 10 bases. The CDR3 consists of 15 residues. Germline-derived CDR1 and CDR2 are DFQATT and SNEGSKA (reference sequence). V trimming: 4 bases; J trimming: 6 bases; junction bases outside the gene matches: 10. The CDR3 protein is CSANPGTGAQDTQYF. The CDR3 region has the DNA TGCAGTGCTAATCCCGGGACAGGGGCACAGGATACGCAGTATTTT.

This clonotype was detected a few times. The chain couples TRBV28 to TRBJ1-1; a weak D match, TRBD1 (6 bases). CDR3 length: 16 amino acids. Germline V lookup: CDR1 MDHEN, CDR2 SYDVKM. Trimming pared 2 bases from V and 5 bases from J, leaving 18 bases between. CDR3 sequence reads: CASSLPRPGGLTEAFF. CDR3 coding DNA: TGTGCCAGCAGTTTACCGCGGCCCGGGGGCTTAACTGAAGCTTTCTTT.

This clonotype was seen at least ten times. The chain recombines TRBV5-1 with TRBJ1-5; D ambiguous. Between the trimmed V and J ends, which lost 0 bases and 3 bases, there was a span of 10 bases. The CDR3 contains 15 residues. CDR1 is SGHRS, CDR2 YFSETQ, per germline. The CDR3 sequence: CASSLGGVHNQPQHF. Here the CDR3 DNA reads TGCGCCAGCAGCTTGGGGGGAGTTCACAATCAGCCCCAGCATTTT.

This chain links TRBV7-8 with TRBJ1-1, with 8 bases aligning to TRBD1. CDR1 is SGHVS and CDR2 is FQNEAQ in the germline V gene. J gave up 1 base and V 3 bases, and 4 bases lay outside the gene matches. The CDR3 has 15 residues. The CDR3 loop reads CASSLGQVRNTEAFF. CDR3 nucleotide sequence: TGTGCCAGCAGCTTGGGACAGGTGCGGAACACTGAAGCTTTCTTT.

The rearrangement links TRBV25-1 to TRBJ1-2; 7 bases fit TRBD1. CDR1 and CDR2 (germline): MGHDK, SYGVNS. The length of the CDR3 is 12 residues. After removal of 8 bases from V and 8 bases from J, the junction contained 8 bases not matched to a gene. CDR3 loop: CASFRQGEGYTF. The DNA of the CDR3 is TGTGCCAGCTTTAGACAGGGTGAGGGCTACACCTTC.

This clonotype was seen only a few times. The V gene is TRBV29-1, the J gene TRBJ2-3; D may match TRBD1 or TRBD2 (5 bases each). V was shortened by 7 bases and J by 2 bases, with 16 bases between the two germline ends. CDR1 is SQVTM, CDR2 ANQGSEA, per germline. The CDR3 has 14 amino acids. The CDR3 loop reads CSAGRQGPTDTQYF. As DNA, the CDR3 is TGCAGCGCCGGTCGGCAGGGACCCACAGATACGCAGTATTTT.

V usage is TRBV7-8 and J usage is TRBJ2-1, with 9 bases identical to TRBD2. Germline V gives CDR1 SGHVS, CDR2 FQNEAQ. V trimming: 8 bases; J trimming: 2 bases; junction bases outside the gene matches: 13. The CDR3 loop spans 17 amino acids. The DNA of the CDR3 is TGTGCCAGCTACCAGGGGCGCGGGGGGGTTACCTACAATGAGCAGTTCTTC. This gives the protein CASYQGRGGVTYNEQFF.

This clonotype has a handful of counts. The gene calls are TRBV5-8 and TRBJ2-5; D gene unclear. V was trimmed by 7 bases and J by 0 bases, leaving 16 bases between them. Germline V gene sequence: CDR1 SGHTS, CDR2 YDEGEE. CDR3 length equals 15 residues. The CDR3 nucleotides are TGTGCCAGCCTGGGGTGGGCTAAGTACCAAGAGACCCAGTACTTC. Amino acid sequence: CASLGWAKYQETQYF.

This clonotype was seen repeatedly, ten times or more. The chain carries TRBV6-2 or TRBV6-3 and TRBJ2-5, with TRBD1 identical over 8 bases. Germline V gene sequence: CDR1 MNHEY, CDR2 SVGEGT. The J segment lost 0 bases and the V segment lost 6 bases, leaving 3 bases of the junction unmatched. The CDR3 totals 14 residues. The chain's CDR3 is CASRRQGYQETQYF. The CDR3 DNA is TGTGCCAGCAGGAGACAGGGGTACCAAGAGACCCAGTACTTC.

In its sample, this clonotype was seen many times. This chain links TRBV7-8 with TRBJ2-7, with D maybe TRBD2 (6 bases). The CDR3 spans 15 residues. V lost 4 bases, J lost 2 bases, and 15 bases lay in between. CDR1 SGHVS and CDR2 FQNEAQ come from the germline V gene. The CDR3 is CASSSPMWGAYEQYV. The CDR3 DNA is TGTGCCAGCAGCTCCCCGATGTGGGGGGCCTACGAGCAGTACGTC.

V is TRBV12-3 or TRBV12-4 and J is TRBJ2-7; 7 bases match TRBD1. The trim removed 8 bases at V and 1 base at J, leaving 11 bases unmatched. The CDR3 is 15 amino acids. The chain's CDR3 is CASSRGEGASYEQYF. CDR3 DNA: TGTGCCAGCTCCCGCGGCGAGGGGGCTTCCTACGAGCAGTACTTC.

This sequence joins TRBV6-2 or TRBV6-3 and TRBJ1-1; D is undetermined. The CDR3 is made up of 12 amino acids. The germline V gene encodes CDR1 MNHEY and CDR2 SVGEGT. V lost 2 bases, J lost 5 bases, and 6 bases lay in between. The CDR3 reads CASSYQWTEAFF. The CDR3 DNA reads TGTGCCAGCAGTTACCAGTGGACTGAAGCTTTCTTT.

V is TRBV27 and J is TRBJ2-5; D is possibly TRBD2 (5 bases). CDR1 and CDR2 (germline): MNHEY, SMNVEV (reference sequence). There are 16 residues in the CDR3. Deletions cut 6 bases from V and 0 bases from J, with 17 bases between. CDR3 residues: CASRGARRGNQETQYF. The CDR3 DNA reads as TGTGCCAGCAGAGGTGCACGCAGAGGGAACCAAGAGACCCAGTACTTC.